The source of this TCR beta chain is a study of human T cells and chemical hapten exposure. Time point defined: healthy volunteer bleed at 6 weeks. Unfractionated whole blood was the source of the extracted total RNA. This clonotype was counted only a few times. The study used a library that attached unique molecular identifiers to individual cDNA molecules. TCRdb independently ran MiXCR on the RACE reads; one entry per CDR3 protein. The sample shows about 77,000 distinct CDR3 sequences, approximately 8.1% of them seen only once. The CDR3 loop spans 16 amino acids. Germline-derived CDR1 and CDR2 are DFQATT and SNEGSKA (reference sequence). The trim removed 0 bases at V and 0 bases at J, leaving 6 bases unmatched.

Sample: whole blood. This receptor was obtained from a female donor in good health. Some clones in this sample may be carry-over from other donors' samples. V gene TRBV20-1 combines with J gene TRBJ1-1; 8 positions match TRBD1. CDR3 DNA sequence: TGCAGTGCTAGAGACCGACAGGGGATGATGAACACTGAAGCTTTCTTT. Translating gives CSARDRQGMMNTEAFF.